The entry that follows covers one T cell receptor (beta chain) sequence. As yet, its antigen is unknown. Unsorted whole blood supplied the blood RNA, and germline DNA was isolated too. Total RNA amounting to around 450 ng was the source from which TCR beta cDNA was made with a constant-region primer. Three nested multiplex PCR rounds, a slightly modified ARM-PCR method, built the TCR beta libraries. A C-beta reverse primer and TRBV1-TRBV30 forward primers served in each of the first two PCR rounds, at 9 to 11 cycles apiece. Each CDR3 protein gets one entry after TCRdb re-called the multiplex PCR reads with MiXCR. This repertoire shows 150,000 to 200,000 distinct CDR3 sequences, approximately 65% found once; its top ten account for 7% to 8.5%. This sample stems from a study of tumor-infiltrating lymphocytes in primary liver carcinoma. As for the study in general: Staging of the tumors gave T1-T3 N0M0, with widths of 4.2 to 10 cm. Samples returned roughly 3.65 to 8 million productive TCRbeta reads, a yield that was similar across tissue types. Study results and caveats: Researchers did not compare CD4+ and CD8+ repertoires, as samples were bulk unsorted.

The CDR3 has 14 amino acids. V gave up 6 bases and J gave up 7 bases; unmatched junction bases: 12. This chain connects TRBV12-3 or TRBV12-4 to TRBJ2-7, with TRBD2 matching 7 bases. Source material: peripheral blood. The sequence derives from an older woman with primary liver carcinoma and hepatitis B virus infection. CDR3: CASRTHGEGYEQYF. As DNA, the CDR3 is TGTGCCAGCAGGACACATGGGGAGGGATATGAGCAGTACTTC.